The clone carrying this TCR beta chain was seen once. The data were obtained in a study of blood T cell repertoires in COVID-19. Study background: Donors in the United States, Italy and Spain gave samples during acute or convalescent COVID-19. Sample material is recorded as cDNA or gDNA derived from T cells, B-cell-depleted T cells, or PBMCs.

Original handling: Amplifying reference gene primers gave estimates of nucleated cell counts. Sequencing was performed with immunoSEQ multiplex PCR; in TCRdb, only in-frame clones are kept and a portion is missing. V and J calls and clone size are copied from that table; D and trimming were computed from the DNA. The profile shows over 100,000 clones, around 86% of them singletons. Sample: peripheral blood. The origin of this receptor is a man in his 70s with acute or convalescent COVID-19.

CDR3 residues: CASSVQGYTF. CDR3 bases: TGTGCCAGCAGCGTACAAGGCTACACCTTC. The chain couples TRBV9 to TRBJ1-2; no clear D gene. Germline V gene data show CDR1 as SGDLS and CDR2 as YYNGEE. This CDR3 region has 10 residues. Trimming stripped 1 base from V and 8 bases from J, with 3 bases between.